This is a list of T cell receptor beta chains from one sample in a study of T cells in Graves' hyperthyroidism and ophthalmopathy. TCRdb re-called the multiplex PCR reads through MiXCR, storing one row per CDR3 protein. The sample carries about 590,000 distinct CDR3 sequences, 14% recorded once. Sequencing was done on a sample of blood. These receptors were collected from a woman under 30 with Graves' ophthalmopathy. The CDR3 runs from the conserved cysteine through the conserved F or W. A D gene is named only where the DNA matches it firmly. A clone size is listed for some rows: how often the clone was seen (once, few, many), or a class if it is expanded.

j_call v_call d_call clone_size cdr3_nt cdr3_aa
TRBJ1-2 TRBV5-1 NA many TGCGCCAGCAGCTTGGCGGGGAGGGCTCATGGCTACACCTTC CASSLAGRAHGYTF
TRBJ2-1 TRBV28 TRBD2 many TGTGCCAGCGAGCGGGACAGGCCTAATACAAACCGCGGGACTAGCGGCAATGAGCAGTTCTTC CASERDRPNTNRGTSGNEQFF
TRBJ2-4 TRBV2 NA many TGTGCCAGCAGTTTGGACAGCCTAGGGGCCAAAAACATTCAGTACTTC CASSLDSLGAKNIQYF
TRBJ1-2 TRBV30 NA many TGTGCCTGGGAAAACAGAGAGAACTATGGCTACACCTTC CAWENRENYGYTF
TRBJ2-1 TRBV6-4 NA NA TGTGCCAGCAGTGACGGGGGGCGGGAGAACAATGAGCAGTTCTTC CASSDGGRENNEQFF
TRBJ2-3 TRBV13 NA many TGTGCCAGCAGCTCCGGTGAGGGGCGGGCAGATACGCAGTATTTT CASSSGEGRADTQYF
TRBJ1-1 TRBV6-6 NA many TGTGCCAGCAGTTACTCGAAGGGCTACCTGAACACTGAAGCTTTCTTT CASSYSKGYLNTEAFF
TRBJ2-3 TRBV6-2/TRBV6-3 TRBD1 NA TGTGCCAGCAGCCGGGACAGGCAGACAGATACGCAGTATTTT CASSRDRQTDTQYF
TRBJ2-5 TRBV12-3/TRBV12-4 TRBD1 many TGTGCCAGCGGGACAGGGGGCTTGGAGACCCAGTACTTC CASGTGGLETQYF
TRBJ1-2 TRBV5-8 TRBD1 NA TGTGCCAGCACCGGGGACAGTATCTATGGCTACACCTTC CASTGDSIYGYTF
TRBJ1-1 TRBV4-3 NA NA TGCGCCAGCAGCCGAGGGACCGAGAATTATAACACTGAAGCTTTCTTT CASSRGTENYNTEAFF
TRBJ1-1 TRBV11-2 NA many TGTGCCAGCAGTTATGAGGGCATGAACACTGAAGCTTTCTTT CASSYEGMNTEAFF
TRBJ2-2 TRBV18 TRBD1 NA TGTGCCAGCTCAGACCCACAGGGGGAAAACACCGGGGAGCTGTTTTTT CASSDPQGENTGELFF
TRBJ2-4 TRBV20-1 NA few TGCAGTGCCCCTAGGGGGGGGGTTGGAAACATTCAGTACTTC CSAPRGGVGNIQYF
TRBJ2-5 TRBV9 NA many TGTGCCAGCAGCGCTCAACCGGACAGTGAGGAGGAGACCCAGTACTTC CASSAQPDSEEETQYF
TRBJ2-2 TRBV20-1 NA few TGCAGTACGCCAGGGTACACCGGGGAGCTGTTTTTT CSTPGYTGELFF
TRBJ2-1 TRBV2 NA many TGTGCCAGCAGTGAAGGTTACAGGTACAATGAGCAGTTCTTC CASSEGYRYNEQFF
TRBJ2-5 TRBV20-1 NA many TGCAGTGCTTTAAAAGAGACCCAGTACTTC CSALKETQYF
TRBJ1-1 TRBV2 NA many TGTGCCAGCGGACCGGGACAAGAAGCTTTCTTT CASGPGQEAFF
TRBJ2-7 TRBV28 NA few TGTGCGTCTTGGGGTGCCTACGAGCAGTACTTC CASWGAYEQYF
TRBJ1-2 TRBV9 TRBD1 few TGTGCCAGCAGCGCCTACACAGGGGGCGCGGGTGGCTACACCTTC CASSAYTGGAGGYTF
TRBJ1-6 TRBV7-2 NA many TGTGCCAGCAGCTTAGCAACAGATTCACCCCTCCACTTT CASSLATDSPLHF
TRBJ2-1 TRBV4-3 TRBD2 many TGCGCCAGCAGCCAAGGCTCGGGAGGGAGCTCCTACAATGAGCAGTTCTTC CASSQGSGGSSYNEQFF